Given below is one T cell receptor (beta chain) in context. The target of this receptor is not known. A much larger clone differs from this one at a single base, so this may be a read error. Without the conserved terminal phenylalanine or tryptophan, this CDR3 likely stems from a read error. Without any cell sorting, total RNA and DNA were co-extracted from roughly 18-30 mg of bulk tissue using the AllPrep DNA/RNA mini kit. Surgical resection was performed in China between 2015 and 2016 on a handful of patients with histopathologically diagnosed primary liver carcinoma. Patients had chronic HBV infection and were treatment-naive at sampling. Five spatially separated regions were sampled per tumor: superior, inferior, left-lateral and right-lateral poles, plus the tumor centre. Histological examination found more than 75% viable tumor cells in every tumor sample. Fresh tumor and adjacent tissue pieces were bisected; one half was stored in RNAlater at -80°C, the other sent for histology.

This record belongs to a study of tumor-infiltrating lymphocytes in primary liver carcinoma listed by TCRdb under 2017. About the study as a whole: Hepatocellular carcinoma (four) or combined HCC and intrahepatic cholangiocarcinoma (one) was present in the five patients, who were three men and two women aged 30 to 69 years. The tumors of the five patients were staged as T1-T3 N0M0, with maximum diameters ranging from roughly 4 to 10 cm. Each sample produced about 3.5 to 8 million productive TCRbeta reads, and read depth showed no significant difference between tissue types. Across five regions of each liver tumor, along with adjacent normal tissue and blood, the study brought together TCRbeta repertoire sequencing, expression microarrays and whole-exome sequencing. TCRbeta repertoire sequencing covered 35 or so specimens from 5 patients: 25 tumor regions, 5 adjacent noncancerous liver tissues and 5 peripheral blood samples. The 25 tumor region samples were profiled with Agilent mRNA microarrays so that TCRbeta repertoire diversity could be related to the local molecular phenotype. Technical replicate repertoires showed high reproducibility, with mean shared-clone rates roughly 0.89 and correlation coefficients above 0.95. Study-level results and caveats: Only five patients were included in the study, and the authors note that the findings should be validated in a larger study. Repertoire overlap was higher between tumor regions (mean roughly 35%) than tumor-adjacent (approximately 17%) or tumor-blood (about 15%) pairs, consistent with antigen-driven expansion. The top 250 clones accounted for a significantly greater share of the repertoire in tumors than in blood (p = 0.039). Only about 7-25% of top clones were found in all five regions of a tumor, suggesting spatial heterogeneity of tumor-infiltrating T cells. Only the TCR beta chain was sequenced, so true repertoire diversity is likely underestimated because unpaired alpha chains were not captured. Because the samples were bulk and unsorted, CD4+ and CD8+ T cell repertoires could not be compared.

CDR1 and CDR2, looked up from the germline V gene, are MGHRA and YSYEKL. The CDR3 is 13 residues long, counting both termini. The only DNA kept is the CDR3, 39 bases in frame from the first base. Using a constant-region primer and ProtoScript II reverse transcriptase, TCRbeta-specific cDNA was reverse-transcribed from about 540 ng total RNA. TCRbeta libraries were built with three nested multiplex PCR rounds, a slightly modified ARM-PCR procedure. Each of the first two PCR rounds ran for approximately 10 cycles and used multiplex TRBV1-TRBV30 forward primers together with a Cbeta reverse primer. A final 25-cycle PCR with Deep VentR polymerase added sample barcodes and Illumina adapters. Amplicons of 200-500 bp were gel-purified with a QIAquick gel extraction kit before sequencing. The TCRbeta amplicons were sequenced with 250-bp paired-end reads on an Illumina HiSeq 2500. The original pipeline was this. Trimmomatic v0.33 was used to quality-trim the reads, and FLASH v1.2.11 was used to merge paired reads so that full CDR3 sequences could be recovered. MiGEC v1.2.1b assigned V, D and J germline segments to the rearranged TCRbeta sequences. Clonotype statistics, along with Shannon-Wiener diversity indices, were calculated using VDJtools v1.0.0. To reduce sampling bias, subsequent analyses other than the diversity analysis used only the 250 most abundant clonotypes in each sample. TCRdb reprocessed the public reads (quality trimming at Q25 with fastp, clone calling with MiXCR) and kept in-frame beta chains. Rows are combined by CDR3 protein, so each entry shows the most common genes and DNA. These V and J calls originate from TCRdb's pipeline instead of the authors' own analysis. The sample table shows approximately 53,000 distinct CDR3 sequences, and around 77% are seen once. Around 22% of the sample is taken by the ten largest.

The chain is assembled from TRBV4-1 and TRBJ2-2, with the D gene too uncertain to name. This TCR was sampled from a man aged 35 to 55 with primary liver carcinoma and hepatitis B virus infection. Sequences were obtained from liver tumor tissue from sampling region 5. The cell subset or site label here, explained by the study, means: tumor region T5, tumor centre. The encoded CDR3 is CACSHAVAGELFL. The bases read TGCGCCTGCAGCCACGCCGTAGCCGGGGAGCTGTTTCTT.